This TCR beta chain is drawn from a study of T cells in Graves' hyperthyroidism and ophthalmopathy (dated by TCRdb to the late 2010s). Context from the whole study: Peripheral blood was sampled at the time of initial diagnosis, prior to any treatment. For training and testing, the 110 or so patients in the discovery cohort were randomly divided in a 7:3 ratio. An independent validation cohort of around 19 hyperthyroidism patients and about 16 patients who later progressed to ophthalmopathy tested prospective prediction of ophthalmopathy. After sampling, hyperthyroidism patients received methimazole starting at 30 mg daily, and ophthalmopathy patients received high-dose intravenous methylprednisolone. TCR Vbeta CDR3 sequencing of 140 or so peripheral blood samples (more than 40 ophthalmopathy, about 75 hyperthyroidism and some 17 progressor patients) is reported in the paper. In addition, the study compared T-cell repertoires in thyroid tissue and in blood from about 6 Graves' hyperthyroidism patients. A discovery cohort of approximately 100 patients, about 44 with Graves' ophthalmopathy and about 58 with stable Graves' hyperthyroidism, was used to find distinguishing TCR V-J signatures.

What the research found in general, with its limitations: No statistical method was used to set the sample size in advance, and investigators knew the group allocation. In validation, the model predicted progression to ophthalmopathy with 65% to 71% sensitivity and 72% to 85% specificity, a median of 6.5 months before onset. Most expanded thyroid clonotypes (frequency above 0.001) were also found in blood, which suggests that blood repertoires may mirror thyroid immune responses. A model built on a 13 V-J signature distinguished ophthalmopathy from stable hyperthyroidism, reaching around 87% sensitivity and about 81% specificity in cross-validation and 80%/75% in testing.

The germline V gene sets CDR1 to LGHNA and CDR2 to YSLEER. At the junction V is shortened by 2 bases and J by 1 base, with 8 bases in between. The CDR3 has 14 amino acids, counting the end cysteine and phenylalanine. The entry retains the CDR3 DNA only, 42 bases that are in frame from base 1. Amplification of TCR beta CDR3 regions was carried out from RNA transcripts. A first-round RT-PCR of the TCR CDR3 used the HTBI primer set with the Qiagen OneStep RT-PCR kit. A second multiplex PCR round built the libraries, followed by size selection and purification. Paired-end sequencing of the libraries was performed with 100 bp reads on an Illumina HiSeq2000. The original pipeline was this. Raw data were processed with SOAPnuke, discarding reads with adapters, uncalled bases, mean Phred below 15, or no exact constant-primer or identifier match. High-quality paired reads were merged using COPE v1.2.5, and each unique nucleotide sequence was defined as a clonotype. MiTCR v1.1 was used to align clonotypes to the IMGT TRBV, TRBD and TRBJ reference segments. The analysis was restricted to V-J combinations with a frequency above 0.0001, which together covered 99.2% of the repertoires. A TCS score was defined as the ratio of F50 (clonal expansion) to E x V (chaos), with BLOSUM62-based TCRdist applied between CDR3 peptides within each V-J. Welch's t-statistics and random forest reduced just over 500 V-J features to 13, which were used in a naive Bayes classifier (R e1071). Using fastp trimming at Q25 and MiXCR clonotype assembly, TCRdb reanalyzed the public sequencing data and kept in-frame beta chains. Entries that share a CDR3 protein sequence are merged under the most common genes and DNA. The V and J calls and clone size come from TCRdb's table, not from the authors' own analysis. The sample table shows around 240,000 distinct CDR3 sequences, and 16% are seen once. The ten largest clonotypes hold 25% to 30% of the sample.

Moderately to severely active disease, a Clinical Activity Score of at least 3, a NOSPECS grade of at least 4, and a duration under 3 months were present in ophthalmopathy patients. Patients with uncontrolled infections, other autoimmune diseases, pregnancy or lactation were excluded. Diagnoses were based on clinical symptoms, serum thyroxine and TRAb, thyroid ultrasound and orbital computed tomography. Ficoll-Paque density gradient centrifugation was used to isolate PBMCs from approximately 10 ml of fresh peripheral blood. Trizol reagent was used to extract total RNA, and RNA quality was then checked on an Agilent 2100 Bioanalyzer. With regard to this clonotype: The target of this receptor is not known. Base qualities are missing; no much larger clone stands one base away.

The specimen sequenced was blood. The chain employs TRBV4-3 and TRBJ1-1; possibly the D gene is TRBD1, per 5 matching bases. This clonotype originated in a young woman with Graves' ophthalmopathy. The nucleotides read TGCGCCAGCAGCCAACAACAGGAGAACACTGAAGCTTTCTTT. This codes for CASSQQQENTEAFF.